One and the same sample provided the 10 T cell receptor beta chains below, sequenced in a study of shared clonotypes between healthy human individuals (dated by TCRdb to about 2020). Receptor libraries were prepared by the immunoSEQ multiplex PCR assay. Imported from immuneACCESS, the table was reduced by TCRdb to in-frame sequences with V and J called. These copies leave out some clones; in studies compared against another copy, an unresolved V gene accounts for under half, and the cause of the remainder is not known. This sample has millions of clones in its table, and 85% to 95% of those were observed once. 0.1% to 0.15% of the sample is taken by the ten largest. The sample consisted of naive CD4+ T cells sorted from blood. Explained via the paper, the cell subset or site label denotes: CD45RA+ positively selected. These receptors originate from a man aged 18 to 29 in good health.

The V gene is TRBV27, the J gene TRBJ2-2; D may be TRBD1 or TRBD2 (5 bases each). This CDR3 has 14 amino acids. In germline, CDR1 is MNHEY, CDR2 SMNVEV (reference sequence). Trimming took 7 bases from V and 7 from J, leaving 16 bases between them. This chain's CDR3 is CASNRQGEGGELFF. CDR3 DNA sequence: TGTGCCAGCAACCGGCAGGGAGAAGGCGGGGAGCTGTTTTTT.

This clone has a single count. The chain couples TRBV13 to TRBJ1-5, with a possible D match to TRBD1 (5 bases). V shed 6 bases and J shed 4 bases, with 25 bases lying between them. Germline lookup yields CDR1 PRHDT and CDR2 FYEKMQ (reference sequence). The CDR3 is 18 amino acids. In DNA, the CDR3 is TGTGCCAGCAGGGCGACGGCGGGCGGTGGCAGGGAGAATCAGCCCCAGCATTTT. Translation gives CASRATAGGGRENQPQHF.

J is TRBJ2-1 and V is TRBV10-3; 8 nucleotides line up with TRBD1. V trimming: 6 bases; J trimming: 4 bases; junction bases outside the gene matches: 8. Germline-derived CDR1 and CDR2 are ENHRY and SYGVKD. The CDR3 spans 15 residues. CDR3 protein: CAIRTGTGSYNEQFF. The CDR3 coding sequence is TGTGCCATCAGAACCGGGACAGGTAGTTACAATGAGCAGTTCTTC.

The chain links TRBV28 to TRBJ1-2; perhaps TRBD1 as D (6 bases). CDR3 length: 14 residues. Germline V CDR1 and CDR2: MDHEN, SYDVKM. The V and J ends lost 5 bases and 8 bases respectively, with 18 bases between them. The CDR3 region is CASSKPHRVGGYTF. The CDR3 bases are TGTGCCAGCAGTAAGCCTCACAGGGTGGGGGGCTACACCTTC.

The chain joins TRBV7-9 to TRBJ1-5; possibly TRBD1 for D (5 bases). The germline V gene has CDR1 SEHNR and CDR2 FQNEAQ (reference sequence). The ends were cut back, 5 bases at V and 0 bases at J, with 20 bases in the middle. This CDR3 region has 18 residues. In DNA form, the CDR3 reads TGTGCCAGCAGCGGCCAGGGCGACGCTGAGGATAGCAATCAGCCCCAGCATTTT. Its protein product is CASSGQGDAEDSNQPQHF.

Worth noting for this clone: The same CDR3 is also encoded by other DNA sequences in this sample. This sequence joins TRBV5-1 and TRBJ2-5; maybe TRBD2 (6 bases). Per the germline V gene, CDR1 is SGHRS and CDR2 is YFSETQ. The CDR3 is made up of 14 amino acids. Trimming removed 0 bases at V and 4 bases at J, with 10 bases between. CDR3: CASSLEAGRETQYF. In nucleotides, the CDR3 is TGCGCCAGCAGCTTGGAAGCGGGCCGAGAGACCCAGTACTTC.

Regarding this clone: A much larger clone lies one base from this, so it may be a read error. This specimen includes other DNA sequences encoding the same CDR3. DNA for the CDR3: TGTGCCAGCAGCTTAGCGCCTCGGGATCAGTACTTC. It specifies CASSLAPRDQYF. The chain links TRBV7-2 to TRBJ2-5; D perhaps matches TRBD2 (5 bases). Germline CDR1 is SGHTA and CDR2 is FQGNSA. The V end was cut by 0 bases, the J end by 11 bases, with 10 bases between. The CDR3 contains 12 residues.

The count of this clone is one. The chain recombines TRBV6-6 with TRBJ2-1; 8 bases map to TRBD1. V lost 10 bases, J lost 6 bases, and 14 bases stayed unmatched. Germline assignment: CDR1 MNHNY and CDR2 SVGAGI (reference sequence). The CDR3 spans 15 residues. The CDR3 reads CATGGRGRMGNEQFF. The CDR3 coding sequence is TGTGCCACCGGGGGCAGGGGGCGAATGGGCAATGAGCAGTTCTTC.

The J gene is TRBJ1-6, the V gene TRBV5-1, with a weak D call TRBD1 (5 bases). Trimming left V 4 bases short and J 11 bases short, with 19 bases between. This CDR3 region has 15 residues. Looked up from germline, CDR1 is SGHRS and CDR2 is YFSETQ. DNA of the CDR3: TGCGCCAGCAGCGCGGACACTGAGGCGGGGACACCCCTCCACTTT. Amino acids: CASSADTEAGTPLHF.

This chain links TRBV18 with TRBJ1-2, with 8 bases aligning to TRBD1. The CDR3 has 18 amino acids. Germline V gene lookup returns CDR1 KGHSH and CDR2 LQKENI. V was pared by 6 bases and J by 2 bases, with 17 bases of the junction left unmatched. Here the CDR3 reads CASSPQSIRTGGNYGYTF. The CDR3 DNA is TGTGCCAGCTCCCCTCAATCAATAAGAACAGGGGGGAACTATGGCTACACCTTC.